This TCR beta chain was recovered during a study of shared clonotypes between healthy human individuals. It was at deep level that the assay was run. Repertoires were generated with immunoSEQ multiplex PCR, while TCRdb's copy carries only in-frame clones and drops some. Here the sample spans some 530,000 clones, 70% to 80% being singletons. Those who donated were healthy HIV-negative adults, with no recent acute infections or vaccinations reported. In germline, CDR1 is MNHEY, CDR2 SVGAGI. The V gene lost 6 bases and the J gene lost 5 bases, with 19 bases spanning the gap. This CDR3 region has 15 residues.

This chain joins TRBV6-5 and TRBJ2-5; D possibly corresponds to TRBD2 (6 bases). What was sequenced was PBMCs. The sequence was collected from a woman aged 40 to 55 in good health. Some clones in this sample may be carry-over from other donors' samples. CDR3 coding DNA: TGTGCCAGCAGGTCTCCGGCGGGGTTTGAGGAGACCCAGTACTTC. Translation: CASRSPAGFEETQYF.